The 9 T cell receptor beta chains below were found in one sample sequenced in a study of blood T cells in healthy people across ages. Combining a sample-barcoded 5' primer with a J-beta primer mix, a second PCR ran for roughly 7 to 12 cycles. TCRdb re-called the 5' RACE reads with MiXCR, one entry per CDR3 protein. The sample includes approximately 810,000 distinct CDR3 sequences, roughly 26% of them seen just once. Input material: blood. The receptors come from a woman aged 80 or over in good health.

This clonotype was observed a few times. The chain couples TRBV7-9 to TRBJ2-2, with D perhaps matching TRBD1 (6 bases). Trimming left V 3 bases short and J 7 bases short, with 15 bases between. Germline lookup yields CDR1 SEHNR and CDR2 FQNEAQ (reference sequence). This CDR3 region has 15 residues. Written as DNA, the CDR3 is TGTGCCAGCAGCTTCAGGGGAGATTCTGGCGGGGAGCTGTTTTTT. Encoded protein: CASSFRGDSGGELFF.

As to this clonotype: Mismatch with germline at one junction end may stem from a read error. The chain recombines TRBV4-2 with TRBJ2-5, with 12 bases that match TRBD2. This CDR3 region has 18 residues. The germline CDR1 and CDR2 sequences are LGHNA and YNFKEQ. CDR3 sequence: CASSQGLAGANTREAQYF. CDR3 sequence (DNA): TGTGCCAGCAGCCAAGGACTAGCGGGGGCGAATACGCGAGAGGCCCAGTACTTC.

Turning to this clonotype: A much larger clone sits a single nucleotide away, making a read error possible. This chain connects TRBV29-1 to TRBJ2-1; 7 bases fit TRBD2. The length of the CDR3 is 14 residues. The V gene's germline CDR1 is SQVTM and CDR2 ANQGSEA. As DNA, the CDR3 is TGCAGCGTTCCCTTATATCTAACTAGCGATGAGCGGTTCTTC. Protein: CSVPLYLTSDERFF.

The rearrangement joins TRBV24-1 to TRBJ2-3; a weak D match, TRBD1 (6 bases). CDR1 and CDR2 from the germline V gene are KGHDR and SFDVKD. CDR3 size: 15 residues. Trimming removed 4 bases at V and 0 bases at J, with 10 bases between. The CDR3: CATSEYRESTDTQYF. The CDR3 DNA sequence: TGTGCCACCAGTGAGTACAGGGAGAGCACAGATACGCAGTATTTT.

The J gene is TRBJ1-1, the V gene TRBV15; D uncertain. Trimming shortened V by 10 bases and J by 1 base, and 19 bases separated the two germline ends. This CDR3 spans 15 amino acids. Germline V gene lookup returns CDR1 LNHNV and CDR2 YYDKDF (reference sequence). The CDR3 is CAIAFGQSRNTEAFF. Here the CDR3 DNA reads TGTGCCATCGCATTTGGGCAGAGCAGGAACACTGAAGCTTTCTTT.

This clonotype has a handful of counts. The gene calls are TRBV6-5 and TRBJ2-5, with 10 bases matching TRBD1. Trimming removed 7 bases from V and 7 bases from J; junction bases left unmatched: 9. Germline V gene sequence: CDR1 MNHEY, CDR2 SVGAGI. The CDR3 loop spans 14 amino acids. The DNA of the CDR3 is TGTGCCAGCAACCGGGACAGGGGTCTCGGGACCCAGTACTTC. It is translated as CASNRDRGLGTQYF.

In this sample, this clonotype turned up a few times. Possible read error: a much larger clone is one base away. The V and J genes are TRBV24-1 and TRBJ2-1, with TRBD2 matching over 7 bases. The J call is in doubt because the DNA end fits TRBJ2-7 better. Per germline, CDR1 KGHDR and CDR2 SFDVKD. The CDR3 runs 16 residues. The DNA for the CDR3 is TGTGCCACCAGTGCTACGGGGAGGGTCTCCTACAATGAGCAGTACTTC. Its translation: CATSATGRVSYNEQYF.

This clonotype was observed many times. The chain has TRBV20-1 and TRBJ2-7; 10 bases agree with TRBD2. The CDR3 extends over 14 amino acids. V lost 3 bases and J lost 3; bases outside the gene matches: 5. CDR1 DFQATT and CDR2 SNEGSKA come from the germline V gene (reference sequence). The CDR3 loop reads CSARSLAGVYEQYF. The DNA for the CDR3 is TGCAGTGCTAGGAGCCTAGCGGGGGTCTACGAGCAGTACTTC.

Turning to this clonotype: This clone may be a read error of a much larger clone one base away. The chain has TRBV6-2 or TRBV6-3 and TRBJ2-1, with D tentatively TRBD1 (5 bases). This CDR3 has 15 residues. With 4 bases removed from V and 9 bases from J, the gap between germline ends came to 19 bases. CDR1 and CDR2 from the germline V gene are MNHEY and SVGEGT. In DNA, the CDR3 is TGTGCCAGCAGTTTTGGGGCAAACCCCTTTTTTGAGCAGTTCTTC. Translated, it gives CASSFGANPFFEQFF.